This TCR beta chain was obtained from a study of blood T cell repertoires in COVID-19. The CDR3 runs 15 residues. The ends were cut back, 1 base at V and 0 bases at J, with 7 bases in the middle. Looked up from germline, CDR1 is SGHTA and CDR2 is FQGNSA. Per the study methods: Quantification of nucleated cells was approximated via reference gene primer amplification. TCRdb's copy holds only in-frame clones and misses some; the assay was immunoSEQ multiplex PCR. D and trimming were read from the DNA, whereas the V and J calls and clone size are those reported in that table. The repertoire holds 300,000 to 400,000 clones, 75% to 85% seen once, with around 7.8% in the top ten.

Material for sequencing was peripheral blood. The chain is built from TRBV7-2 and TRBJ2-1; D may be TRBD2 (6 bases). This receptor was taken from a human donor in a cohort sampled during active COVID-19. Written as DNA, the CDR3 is TGTGCCAGCAGCTTAGACGGGGGCTCCTACAATGAGCAGTTCTTC. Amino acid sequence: CASSLDGGSYNEQFF.